Sequencing of this T cell receptor (beta chain) was carried out in a study of metastatic and nonmetastatic thyroid tumors. CDR1 is SGHRS and CDR2 is YFSETQ in the germline V gene. This CDR3 contains 12 residues. Trimming removed 5 bases at V and 3 bases at J, with 8 bases between. Per the original data handling: A classifier of distant metastasis in papillary thyroid cancer was built from CDR3 differences (across clinicopathological groups). TCRdb re-analyzed the PCR reads using MiXCR. These V and J calls are TCRdb output, not the study's own analysis. The sample carries 25,000 to 30,000 clones, 3.5% to 4.5% recorded once. No patient received treatment before thyroid surgery. In this sample, this clone turned up many times.

The V call is TRBV5-1, the J call TRBJ1-1; D unresolved. Sequencing was carried out using blood. This clonotype was obtained from a female donor with papillary thyroid cancer or a benign thyroid nodule (not recorded which). Some clones in this sample may be carry-over from other donors' samples. The CDR3 nucleotides are TGCGCCAGCAGGGGAAAGGACACTGAAGCTTTCTTT. Translation: CASRGKDTEAFF.